These 2 T cell receptor beta chains were sequenced from one sample in a study of T cell responses to AZD1222 COVID-19 vaccine. TCRdb's table, derived via immunoSEQ multiplex PCR, lists solely in-frame clones and lacks some. The table has under 200,000 clones, roughly 91% seen once. The input for sequencing was peripheral blood, taken 28 days after the second AZD1222 dose. These receptors all come from an adult who received the AZD1222 COVID-19 vaccine.

The chain has TRBV28 and TRBJ2-5; no clear D. The CDR3 length is 15 residues. Trimming stripped 8 bases from V and 0 bases from J, with 16 bases between. Germline V gene lookup returns CDR1 MDHEN and CDR2 SYDVKM. This CDR3 is CASFRSGPNQETQYF. The DNA of the CDR3 is TGTGCCAGCTTTAGGTCAGGACCCAACCAAGAGACCCAGTACTTC.

V gene TRBV10-1 combines with J gene TRBJ2-7; D is possibly TRBD2 (5 bases). The CDR3 is made up of 14 amino acids. V lost 5 bases and J lost 4, with 15 bases in between. CDR1 WNHNN and CDR2 SYGVQD come from the germline V gene (reference sequence). This CDR3 is CASSPDGSPYEQYF. CDR3 nucleotide sequence: TGCGCCAGCAGTCCAGATGGGAGCCCGTACGAGCAGTACTTC.